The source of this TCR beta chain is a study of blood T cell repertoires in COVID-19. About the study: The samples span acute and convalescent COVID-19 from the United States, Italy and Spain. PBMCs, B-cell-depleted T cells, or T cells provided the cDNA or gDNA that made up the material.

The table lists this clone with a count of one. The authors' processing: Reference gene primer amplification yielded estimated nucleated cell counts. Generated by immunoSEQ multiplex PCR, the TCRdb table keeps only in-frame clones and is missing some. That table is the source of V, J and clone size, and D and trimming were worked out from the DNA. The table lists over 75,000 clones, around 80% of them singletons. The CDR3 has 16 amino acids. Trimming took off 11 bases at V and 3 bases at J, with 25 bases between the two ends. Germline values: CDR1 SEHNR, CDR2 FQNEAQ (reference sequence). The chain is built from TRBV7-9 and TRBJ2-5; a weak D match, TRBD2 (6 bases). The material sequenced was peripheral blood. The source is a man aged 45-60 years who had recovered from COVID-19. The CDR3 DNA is TGTGCCGGGGGGAGGAGGGATCGGCTCGGGGAAGAGACCCAGTACTTC. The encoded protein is CAGGRRDRLGEETQYF.